This T cell receptor (beta chain) is from a study of T-cell reconstitution after alpha-beta-depleted transplantation in children. The CDR3 runs 11 residues. CDR1 and CDR2 (germline): SNHLY, FYNNEI. The V and J ends lost 7 bases and 11 bases respectively, with 12 bases between them. This clonotype was counted many times. Unique molecular identifiers tagged the TCRbeta library. Each CDR3 protein is one row after TCRdb ran MiXCR on the PCR reads. The table shows about 190,000 distinct CDR3 sequences, with over 8.5% occurring only once. The clonotype was recovered from a boy aged 2-15 years with acute myeloid leukemia, due to receive a stem cell transplant. This material consisted of PBMCs, taken before TCRalphabeta/CD19-depleted stem cell transplant. This chain joins TRBV2 and TRBJ2-1; the D is unclear. CDR3 bases: TGTGCCAGCATTGACCAAAACCAGCAGTTCTTC. Its protein product is CASIDQNQQFF.